This T cell receptor beta chain was captured in a study of T cells after yellow fever vaccination. TCRdb redid the calling of the 5' RACE reads with MiXCR, one entry per CDR3 protein. The sample records about 170,000 distinct CDR3 sequences, approximately 11% being singletons. This clonotype was detected many times. Antigen specificity is unknown. CDR1 and CDR2 (germline): MNHNS, SASEGT. CDR3 size: 13 residues. V dropped 3 bases and J dropped 5 bases, with 8 bases sitting between them. Findings of the study overall: A weaker but faster secondary response was observed, peaking on day 5 versus 15.

Sequenced material: CD8+ T cells sorted from PBMCs, taken 15 days after the yellow fever booster vaccination. The V gene is TRBV6-1, the J gene TRBJ2-1; either TRBD1 or TRBD2 may fit D (5 bases each). The TCR comes from a man between 18 and 29 years old who received the YFV17D yellow fever vaccine. CDR3 in amino acids: CASSEGTNNEQFF. The DNA of the CDR3 is TGTGCCAGCAGTGAGGGGACCAACAATGAGCAGTTCTTC.